The TCR beta chain under discussion was sequenced for a study of cytomegalovirus exposure and HLA in healthy donors. The trim removed 5 bases at V and 1 base at J, leaving 7 bases unmatched. The CDR3 is 15 amino acids. Germline V gene lookup returns CDR1 MNHEY and CDR2 SMNVEV (reference sequence). Vbeta (60) and Jbeta (13) primers were used in the PCR. Repertoires were generated with immunoSEQ multiplex PCR, while TCRdb's copy carries only in-frame clones and drops some. This sample carries 120,000 to 150,000 clones, roughly 9.4% of them seen once, and the ten largest clones take 1.8%. This chain joins TRBV27 and TRBJ2-7; TRBD2 agrees at 8 bases. The TCR originated in a male donor in good health and CMV-seronegative. The sequencing sample was made of PBMCs. The chain's CDR3 is CASSPLLAESYEQYF. DNA of the CDR3: TGTGCCAGCAGTCCCCTACTAGCGGAGTCCTACGAGCAGTACTTC.